This TCR beta chain originates from a study of cytomegalovirus exposure and HLA in healthy donors (dated by TCRdb to the late 2010s). For the wider study: An earlier analysis of about 560 of the donors reported about 260 Gb of sequence data and 90 million to 120 million unique TCR beta sequences obtained from about 200 million T cells. An early release covering about 600 HLA-typed donors comprised approximately 300 gigabases of sequencing data and around 80 million unique TCR sequences. Of the approximately 400 genotyped donors, 81% were placed in the genetic ancestry cluster associated with self-reported Caucasian donors. The aim of the study was to test whether cataloging public T cell receptors could identify signatures of past pathogen exposure. The T cell repertoires of under 750 subjects were profiled by immunosequencing and related to cytomegalovirus serostatus. Besides the first cohort of 500 to 700 subjects, a separate validation cohort made up of roughly 130 different subjects was used. High-throughput TCR immunosequencing, statistical association of individual TCRs with disease status, and machine learning were combined to predict cytomegalovirus infection status. A later analysis re-examined previously published TCR beta repertoires from more than 650 donors and added high-resolution HLA genotyping to investigate patterns of TCR occurrence. The later analysis used no new phenotypic data to find candidate immune exposures, relying instead on TCR beta sequences and their occurrence across donors. An earlier analysis of approximately 580 of the donors used high-throughput TCR beta sequencing to judge whether each TCR beta V gene segment behaved as functional or pseudogenic. Alongside the repertoire data, information on donor age, sex, ethnicity and CMV serostatus was compiled. A later genetic analysis took genome-wide SNP genotypes for about 55% of the 666 donors and used that subset as a discovery cohort. All discovery cohort repertoires had been generated on a single sequencing platform. HLA typing covered class I and class II loci at four-digit resolution. Typing coverage varied by locus: about 620-630 donors for A, B, C, DRB1 and DQB1; under 550 for DQA1; about 590 for DPA1; fewer than 480 for DPB1. About five DR-DQ haplotypes were treated as single units for association and clustering because of strong linkage in the cohort. Among about 400 genotyped donors of the cohort, an average of roughly 230,000 unique TCR beta nucleotide sequences was sequenced per donor, of which about 20% were non-productive.

Library creation used the immunoSEQ multiplex PCR assay. A mixture of 60 forward primers for TCR Vbeta segments and 13 reverse primers for TCR Jbeta segments was used in the multiplex PCR. Amplification of the CDR3 region of rearranged TCR beta genes was performed with a multiplex PCR assay on genomic DNA. On the Illumina HiSeq System, the amplified TCR beta libraries were sequenced as 87-base-pair reads. The paper's processing steps were these. A later analysis counted approximately 74 million unique TCR beta chains across the 666 repertoires, and approximately 11 million of these chains were shared by at least two donors. Raw reads were error-corrected and collapsed into unique sequences by a nearest-neighbor algorithm in which closely related sequences were merged to remove PCR and sequencing errors. CDR3 sequences were aligned to IMGT reference sequences to assign V, D and J gene segments. For a sequence to be retained, a match of at least six nucleotides was required to both a V gene segment and a J gene segment. A rearrangement counted as productive if the CDR3 had no stop codons and remained in frame with V and J, and every other rearrangement counted as non-productive. CDR3 was defined according to IMGT convention as the region running from the second conserved V-encoded cysteine to the conserved J-encoded phenylalanine. In an earlier analysis of more than 550 of the donors, sequences lacking an unambiguous match to a single V gene segment were excluded. In an earlier analysis of approximately 610 of the donors, V segments were called functional above 56.7% productive rearrangements and were called segregating when the between-donor standard deviation exceeded 5%. A statistical classification framework was developed to diagnose cytomegalovirus status using the catalog of TCR beta chain sequences. V and J gene assignment, in a later analysis, came from comparing TCR nucleotide sequences with IMGT/GENE-DB human TR gene sequences. In a later analysis, CDR3 sequences and most-parsimonious VDJ recombination scenarios were assigned using the TCRdist pipeline. In a later analysis, each TCR beta chain was defined by its CDR3 amino acid sequence together with its V-gene family, and reads without a unique V-gene family were excluded. To address suspected cross-contamination and a sequencing artifact, a later analysis removed roughly 580 highly shared, low-generation-probability nucleotide sequences. For each public chain, a later analysis derived a clonal expansion index from normalized ranks of inferred template counts within each repertoire. Generation probabilities in a later analysis came from a VDJ recombination model fitted to out-of-frame rearrangements, and those results were checked against IGoR. A later analysis scored TCR-TCR, TCR-HLA and TCR-CMV co-occurrence with hypergeometric tests, applying a repertoire-size bias correction to TCR pairs. False discovery rates were estimated in a later analysis by permuting HLA or CMV assignments 20 times. A later analysis grouped co-occurring TCRs with DBSCAN, adding TCRdist sequence similarity when clustering within HLA-allele-positive subsets. For co-occurrence clustering, repertoires with fewer than 30,000 or more than 120,000 public chains were excluded, along with roughly five repertoires with anomalous nucleotide sharing. The table comes from immuneACCESS by way of TCRdb, which keeps in-frame sequences with V and J called. Part of the clones is missing from these tables; in studies checked, under half for an unresolved V gene and the rest for unknown reasons. D and trimming were read from the DNA, whereas the V and J calls and clone size are those reported in that table. The sample contains roughly 100,000 clones, over 70% of them found a single time. Roughly 5% of the sample is in the top ten clones.

The cysteine opens and the phenylalanine closes a CDR3 of 13 amino acids. The only DNA kept is the CDR3, 39 bases in frame from the first base. V loses 0 bases, J loses 3 bases, and the germline ends lie 3 bases apart. CDR1 and CDR2 (LGHNA, YSLEER) derive from the germline V gene. The cohort comprised hundreds of healthy bone marrow donors. All cohort members were sampled while nominally healthy, although unrecorded immune exposures were likely present. The donor tested CMV seronegative and was one of the 352 seronegative cohort members. Each donor provided a peripheral blood sample, and peripheral blood mononuclear cells were used for TCR beta sequencing. The Qiagen DNeasy Blood Extraction Kit was used to extract genomic DNA from the blood cell samples. This clone came up a few times. The specificity of this receptor is unknown. The sample holds no much larger clone one base away, and base qualities are not on file.

On the study overall, not on this receptor specifically: HLA typing was unavailable for some donors at each locus, so association tests used only the typed subset. An association between a missense DCLRE1C variant and V-gene and J-gene trimming of TCR beta chains was found in a later genetic analysis and replicated in an independent cohort. The presence/absence analyses assumed that sequencing depth was roughly uniform across donors, and that assumption may not be true. Strong co-occurrence of HLA alleles, especially DR and DQ, made assigning TCR associations to individual alleles difficult. A later analysis found that most CMV-associated TCR beta chains appeared HLA-restricted, with HLA associations seemingly driven largely by CMV exposure. A cluster of highly shared sequence variants was judged likely to represent a technical artifact of the sequencing pipeline. A later analysis found that TCR association rates varied across HLA loci, with DRB1 alleles showing the most associated TCRs and HLA-C alleles the fewest. In an earlier analysis of approximately 590 of the donors, most TCR beta V segments appeared in productive rearrangements about 87% or about 30% of the time, broadly matching IMGT annotations. According to the authors, the approach could potentially be generalized to other disease states and immunological phenotypes. Only TCR beta chains were sequenced in this cohort, and the absence of alpha or paired-chain data limited detectable features. Some IMGT-functional V segments, including TRBV6-2 and TRBV6-3, could not be told apart with the 87-base-pair reads, so those segments were excluded. A later analysis reported that several top co-occurrence clusters appeared linked to parvovirus B19, influenza, CMV and Epstein-Barr virus. Specific HLA alleles were associated with 15,000 to 20,000 TCR beta sequences at a false discovery rate of 0.05 in a later analysis. A few of the identified cytomegalovirus-associated TCR beta chains were confirmed in vitro to be specific for cytomegalovirus antigens. Most TCR sequences were observed very rarely across donors, whereas some public TCRs were present in many individuals. Compared with equally common non-associated chains, HLA-associated TCR beta chains in a later analysis were more clonally expanded and had lower generation probabilities. Because counts were too low, about 18 rarely observed V segments, including chromosome 9 orphons, were excluded from the earlier analysis of 587 of the donors. Compared with the approximately 670-donor mean, donors in an Asian-associated ancestry cluster had fewer N-insertions in productive TCRs, according to a later genetic analysis. A further reported finding was that TCR beta sequences accurately predicted the HLA-A and HLA-B alleles for most subjects in the first cohort. The classifier was reported to diagnose cytomegalovirus status with high specificity and sensitivity in both the original cohort and the validation cohort. Linkage disequilibrium might explain the correlated functional status among segregating V segments, but an unknown experimental factor could not be excluded. For the cohort, immune exposure information was limited to CMV serostatus. In the study, some 180 TCR beta chains were listed as associated with cytomegalovirus.

This chain joins TRBV4-3 to TRBJ2-1; a confident D gene designation cannot be given. Material: PBMCs. This TCR derives from a male donor in good health and CMV-seronegative. In nucleotide form, the sequence is TGCGCCAGCAGCCAAGACCACTACAATGAGCAGTTCTTC. The resulting protein is CASSQDHYNEQFF.